These T cell receptor beta chains were read from a single sample in a study of T cell changes during pregnancy in multiple sclerosis. Assay used: immunoSEQ multiplex PCR; TCRdb lists only in-frame clones, some missing. This table holds approximately 90,000 clones, roughly 92% found once. Sequenced here: peripheral blood, sampled after pregnancy. The receptors come from a female donor with multiple sclerosis, enrolled in a pregnancy study. Both conserved end residues are trimmed from each CDR3. The order of the fields is V gene, clone size, J gene, CDR3 protein. Only some rows state a clone size, as once, few, many or a class for expanded clones.

TRBV2	-	TRBJ1-2	ASIRTGEGYGYT
TRBV6-6	once	TRBJ2-1	ASTEGQGYNEQF
TRBV19	-	TRBJ2-3	ASSAGGTDTQY
TRBV10-3	-	TRBJ2-7	ASKGGGNPGSEQY
TRBV6-6	-	TRBJ2-5	ASSTGNQETQY
TRBV6-1	few	TRBJ2-3	ASSGLAGGPDTQY
TRBV6-5	-	TRBJ2-5	ASSPLSGGPAQY
TRBV2	-	TRBJ1-2	ASSEASPGDRDYGYT
TRBV19	-	TRBJ2-3	ASKGLNTDTQY
TRBV5-8	few	TRBJ2-5	AGQNRGSGQETQY
TRBV19	-	TRBJ1-1	ASSIDYGGTEAF